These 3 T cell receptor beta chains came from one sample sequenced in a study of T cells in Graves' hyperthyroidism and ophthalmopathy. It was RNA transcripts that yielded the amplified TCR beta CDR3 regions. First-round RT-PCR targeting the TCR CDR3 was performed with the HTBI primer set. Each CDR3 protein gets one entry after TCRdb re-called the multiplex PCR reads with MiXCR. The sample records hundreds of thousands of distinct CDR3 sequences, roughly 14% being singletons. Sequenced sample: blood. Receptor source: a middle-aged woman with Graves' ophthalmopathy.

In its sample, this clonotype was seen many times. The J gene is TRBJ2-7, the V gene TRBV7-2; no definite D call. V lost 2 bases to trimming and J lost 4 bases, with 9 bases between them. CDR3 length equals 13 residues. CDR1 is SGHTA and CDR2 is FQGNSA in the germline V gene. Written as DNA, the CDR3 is TGTGCCAGCAGCTTACCCACCGGGTACGAGCAGTACTTC. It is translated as CASSLPTGYEQYF.

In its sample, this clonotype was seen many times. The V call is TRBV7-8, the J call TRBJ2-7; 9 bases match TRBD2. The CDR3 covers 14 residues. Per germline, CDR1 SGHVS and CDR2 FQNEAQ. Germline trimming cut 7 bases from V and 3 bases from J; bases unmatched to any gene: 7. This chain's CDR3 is CASTNLAGSYEQYF. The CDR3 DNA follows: TGTGCCAGCACCAACCTAGCGGGAAGCTACGAGCAGTACTTC.

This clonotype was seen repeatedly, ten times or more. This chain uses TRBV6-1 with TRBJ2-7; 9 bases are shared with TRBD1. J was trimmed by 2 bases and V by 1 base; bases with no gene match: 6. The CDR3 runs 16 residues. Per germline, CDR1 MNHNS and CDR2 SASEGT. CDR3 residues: CASSEDSGTGTYEQYF. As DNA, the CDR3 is TGTGCCAGCAGTGAAGATTCCGGGACAGGGACCTACGAGCAGTACTTC.